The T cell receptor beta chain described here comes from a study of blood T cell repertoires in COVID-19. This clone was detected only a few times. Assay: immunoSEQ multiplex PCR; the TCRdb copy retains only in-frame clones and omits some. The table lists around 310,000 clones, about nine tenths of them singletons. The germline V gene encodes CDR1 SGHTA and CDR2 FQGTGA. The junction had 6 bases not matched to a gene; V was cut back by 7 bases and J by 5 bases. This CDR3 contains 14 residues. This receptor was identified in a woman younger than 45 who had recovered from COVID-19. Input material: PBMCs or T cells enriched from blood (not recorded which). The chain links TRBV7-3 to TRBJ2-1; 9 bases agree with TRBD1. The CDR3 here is CASTRTGDDNEQFF. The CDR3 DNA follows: TGTGCCAGCACCCGGACAGGGGACGACAATGAGCAGTTCTTC.